The next 22 T cell receptor beta chains were all read from a single sample in a study of high-grade serous ovarian cancer treatment subgroups. Tumor tissue was taken before any definitive surgery or chemotherapy was given. Data came from immunoSEQ multiplex PCR; TCRdb stores just in-frame clones and leaves some out. The table records a few thousand clones, roughly 80% of them present only once. Sequences were obtained from tumor tissue. These receptors were collected from a human donor with high-grade serous ovarian cancer.

The V and J genes are TRBV14 and TRBJ2-1; the D is unclear. V lost 6 bases and J 7 bases, leaving 19 bases between the germline ends. CDR3 size: 15 residues. Germline-derived CDR1 and CDR2 are SGHDN and FVKESK. In DNA, the CDR3 is TGTGCCAGCAGTCCCCTATCTCAGAGTTGGAATGAGCAGTTCTTC. Translating it yields CASSPLSQSWNEQFF.

The rearrangement uses TRBV2 and TRBJ2-1; possible D gene TRBD1, 6 bases. Trimming took 3 bases from V and 7 from J, leaving 13 bases between them. CDR3 size: 14 residues. The germline gives CDR1 SNHLY, CDR2 FYNNEI. The CDR3 spells CASSDLPGVNEQFF. CDR3 DNA: TGTGCCAGCAGTGACCTGCCAGGGGTGAATGAGCAGTTCTTC.

This chain uses TRBV29-1 with TRBJ1-5; TRBD1 matches 9 bases. V lost 7 bases, J lost 7 bases, and 5 bases stayed unmatched. The CDR3 runs to 12 residues. Per the germline V gene, CDR1 is SQVTM and CDR2 is ANQGSEA. The CDR3 spells CSAGTGRQPQHF. In nucleotides, the CDR3 is TGCAGCGCCGGGACAGGGAGACAGCCCCAGCATTTT. Complete variable domain (other parts from reference TRBV29-1 and TRBJ1-5): SAVISQKPSRDICQRGTSLTIQCQVDSQVTMMFWYRQQPGQSLTLIATANQGSEATYESGFVIDKFPISRPNLTFSTLTVSNMSPEDSSIYLCSAGTGRQPQHFGDGTRLSIL.

In its sample, this clone ranks as large. J is TRBJ2-7 and V is TRBV30; 7 nucleotides agree with TRBD1. The germline V gene encodes CDR1 GTSNPN and CDR2 SVGIG (reference sequence). There are 13 residues in the CDR3. Trimming cost V 8 bases and J 0 bases; bases outside gene matches: 7. The DNA for the CDR3 is TGTGCCCTCACGACAGGGAGCTCCTACGAGCAGTACGTC. Protein product: CALTTGSSYEQYV.

There are a few counts of this clone. The CDR3 DNA is TGTGCCAGCAGTTTATCTAGCGGTAACACCGGGGAGCTGTTTTTT. Protein sequence: CASSLSSGNTGELFF. This chain joins TRBV27 and TRBJ2-2, with D perhaps matching TRBD2 (6 bases). This CDR3 contains 15 residues. Germline loops: CDR1 MNHEY, CDR2 SMNVEV (reference sequence). V was shortened by 0 bases and J by 2 bases, with 7 bases between the two germline ends.

The CDR3 spells CASTEIPGQYGYTF. Written as DNA, the CDR3 is TGCGCCAGCACCGAAATACCGGGACAGTATGGCTACACCTTC. The chain couples TRBV5-1 to TRBJ1-2; 7 positions agree with TRBD1. The CDR3 totals 14 residues. The V gene's germline CDR1 is SGHRS and CDR2 YFSETQ. V lost 6 bases, J lost 5 bases, and 10 bases stayed unmatched.

This chain uses TRBV7-9 with TRBJ1-2; tentative D call: TRBD1 (5 bases). The CDR3 sequence is 13 residues long. Trimming removed 5 bases at V and 2 bases at J, with 9 bases between. Looked up from germline, CDR1 is SEHNR and CDR2 is FQNEAQ (reference sequence). DNA of the CDR3: TGTGCCAGCAGCAGGGACCTAAACTATGGCTACACCTTC. Translation gives CASSRDLNYGYTF.

V is TRBV5-6 and J is TRBJ2-1, with 12 bases matching TRBD2. CDR3 length equals 15 residues. The V and J ends lost 4 bases and 7 bases, in that order; junction bases with no gene match: 6. Germline CDR1 and CDR2: SGHDT and YYEEEE. CDR3 in DNA: TGTGCCAGCAGCCAAGAGGGACTAGCGGGTAATGAGCAGTTCTTC. It codes for CASSQEGLAGNEQFF. The variable domain in full, completed from reference TRBV5-6 and TRBJ2-1, reads DAGVTQSPTHLIKTRGQQVTLRCSPKSGHDTVSWYQQALGQGPQFIFQYYEEEERQRGNFPDRFSGHQFPNYSSELNVNALLLGDSALYLCASSQEGLAGNEQFFGPGTRLTVL.

In the case of this clone: One junction end does not reproduce the germline sequence, and a read error may be involved. The rearrangement links TRBV10-3 to TRBJ2-6; TRBD1 is a possible D gene (5 bases). CDR1 ENHRY and CDR2 SYGVKD come from the germline V gene. The CDR3 spans 17 residues. The CDR3 region has the DNA TGTGCCAGCAGTGAAAGACAGCTCCTCTCTGGGGCCAACGTCCTGACTTTC. Translation gives CASSERQLLSGANVLTF.

The CDR3 coding sequence is TGTGCCAGTACCCGAGCGGGAGGGGCCTACAATGAGCAGTTCTTC. Its protein product is CASTRAGGAYNEQFF. This chain connects TRBV19 to TRBJ2-1; 10 bases align to TRBD2. The ends lost 7 bases at V and 2 bases at J; junction bases unmatched: 5. The germline gives CDR1 LNHDA, CDR2 SQIVND (reference sequence). There are 15 residues in the CDR3.

This clone was observed a handful of times. J is TRBJ1-2 and V is TRBV5-1; a possible D gene is TRBD1 (6 bases). V shed 5 bases and J shed 6 bases, with 17 bases lying between them. The CDR3 spans 14 residues. Germline CDR1 and CDR2: SGHRS and YFSETQ. The CDR3 is CASSFRQVSDGYTF. In DNA, the CDR3 is TGCGCCAGCAGTTTTCGACAGGTTTCGGATGGCTACACCTTC.

This chain joins TRBV27 and TRBJ1-1; the D gene is possibly TRBD1 (6 bases). The CDR3 totals 14 residues. The V end was cut by 3 bases, the J end by 0 bases, with 8 bases between. Germline V CDR1 and CDR2: MNHEY, SMNVEV (reference sequence). CDR3 sequence (DNA): TGTGCCAGCAGTTTGGACAGATTGAACACTGAAGCTTTCTTT. This gives the protein CASSLDRLNTEAFF.

V gene TRBV7-9 combines with J gene TRBJ2-1, with no clear D. V lost 7 bases, J lost 4 bases, and 5 bases lay in between. This CDR3 is 11 amino acids long. Looked up from germline, CDR1 is SEHNR and CDR2 is FQNEAQ (reference sequence). Written as DNA, the CDR3 is TGTGCCAGCACCACATACAATGAGCAGTTCTTC. As protein: CASTTYNEQFF.

The V and J genes are TRBV18 and TRBJ2-7; 8 positions agree with TRBD1. Germline CDR1 KGHSH, CDR2 LQKENI. The CDR3 sequence is 13 residues long. Trimming cost V 6 bases and J 0 bases; bases outside gene matches: 1. The DNA of the CDR3 is TGTGCCAGCTCCACAGGGGGCTCCTACGAGCAGTACTTC. It specifies CASSTGGSYEQYF.

The chain couples TRBV7-9 to TRBJ1-1; perhaps TRBD1 as D (5 bases). V was cut by 5 bases and J by 5 bases, with 12 bases left in between. The CDR3 runs 13 residues. Germline CDR1 SEHNR, CDR2 FQNEAQ (reference sequence). The CDR3 DNA follows: TGTGCCAGCAGCGCCGGACATCGGACTGAAGCTTTCTTT. It codes for CASSAGHRTEAFF.

The genes are TRBV6-4 and TRBJ1-5, with D possibly TRBD1 on 5 matching bases. Looked up from germline, CDR1 is MRHNA and CDR2 is SNTAGT. This CDR3 has 13 residues. The germline V and J ends were trimmed by 4 bases and 5 bases, with 9 bases remaining between them. The CDR3 DNA reads as TGTGCCAGCAGTGTACAGGAAGATCAGCCCCAGCATTTT. Translated: CASSVQEDQPQHF.

The rearrangement uses TRBV28 and TRBJ1-2, with TRBD1 as a possible D gene (5 bases). Trimming cost V 0 bases and J 4 bases, with 12 bases left between them. The CDR3 contains 15 residues. CDR1 MDHEN and CDR2 SYDVKM come from the germline V gene. The CDR3 loop reads CASSLWGEGTYGYTF. The CDR3 nucleotides are TGTGCCAGCAGTTTATGGGGGGAGGGGACCTATGGCTACACCTTC.

The rearrangement joins TRBV19 to TRBJ2-1; unclear D gene. With 3 bases removed from V and 12 bases from J, the gap between germline ends came to 15 bases. Germline V CDR1 and CDR2: LNHDA, SQIVND (reference sequence). The CDR3 consists of 13 residues. CDR3 region: CASSIPRSLRQFF. The CDR3 nucleotides are TGTGCCAGTAGTATCCCTAGGTCCCTTCGGCAGTTCTTC.

The chain has TRBV7-2 and TRBJ1-2; TRBD1 matches at 7 bases. The CDR3 runs to 14 residues. V trimming: 2 bases; J trimming: 8 bases; junction bases outside the gene matches: 8. The germline V gene has CDR1 SGHTA and CDR2 FQGNSA. In DNA, the CDR3 is TGTGCCAGCAGCTTACCACTCGGACAGGCCGGCTACACCTTC. Its protein product is CASSLPLGQAGYTF.

The V and J genes are TRBV25-1 and TRBJ1-3; D is uncertain. The ends were cut back, 2 bases at V and 0 bases at J, with 8 bases in the middle. Germline CDR1 reads MGHDK; CDR2 reads SYGVNS. CDR3 length equals 15 residues. The CDR3 bases are TGTGCCAGCAGTGAAAACGTCTACTCTGGAAACACCATATATTTT. Protein sequence: CASSENVYSGNTIYF. Based on the CDR3 plus reference TRBV25-1 and TRBJ1-3, the full variable domain is EADIYQTPRYLVIGTGKKITLECSQTMGHDKMYWYQQDPGMELHLIHYSYGVNSTEKGDLSSESTVSRIRTEHFPLTLESARPSHTSQYLCASSENVYSGNTIYFGEGSWLTVV.

The chain employs TRBV5-1 and TRBJ2-2, with 10 bases aligning to TRBD2. The CDR3 totals 17 residues. Germline V gene data show CDR1 as SGHRS and CDR2 as YFSETQ. V gave up 1 base and J gave up 5 bases; unmatched junction bases: 8. Here the CDR3 DNA reads TGCGCCAGCAGCTTGAGGACTAGCGGAGGCGTTACCGGGGAGCTGTTTTTT. Residues: CASSLRTSGGVTGELFF.

The gene calls are TRBV6-1 and TRBJ1-2, with D perhaps matching TRBD1 (6 bases). The CDR3 is made up of 15 amino acids. Germline assignment: CDR1 MNHNS and CDR2 SASEGT. The germline V and J ends were trimmed by 5 bases and 4 bases, with 17 bases remaining between them. CDR3 coding DNA: TGTGCCAGCAGTTTATTGTTGGGGGGCACCTATGGCTACACCTTC. This translates into CASSLLLGGTYGYTF.